The T cell receptor beta chain described here comes from a study of cytomegalovirus exposure and HLA in healthy donors. Findings of the study overall: About 87% or about 30% of the time was how often most TCR beta V segments were productive, according to an earlier analysis. In vitro confirmation showed three CMV-associated chains to be CMV antigen specific. Owing to their indistinguishability, certain V segments, notably TRBV6-2 and TRBV6-3, were excluded.

With 60 Vbeta and 13 Jbeta primers, the PCR was carried out. Measured with immunoSEQ multiplex PCR; TCRdb has only the in-frame clones, and not every one. The data contain 140,000 to 150,000 clones, about 84% of them singletons. Each donor was nominally healthy when sampled (though unrecorded immune exposures were likely). A remark on this clone: Its antigen remains unidentified.

The germline V and J ends were trimmed by 6 bases and 12 bases, with 11 bases remaining between them. The CDR3 covers 11 residues. The V gene's germline CDR1 is MNHEY and CDR2 SMNVEV (reference sequence). The source material was PBMCs. The receptor was derived from a woman younger than 35 in good health and CMV-seropositive. The rearrangement links TRBV27 to TRBJ2-2; D is perhaps TRBD1 (5 bases). The CDR3 DNA reads as TGTGCCAGCAGGGGGCCTGTCAAGCTGTTTTTT. This codes for CASRGPVKLFF.